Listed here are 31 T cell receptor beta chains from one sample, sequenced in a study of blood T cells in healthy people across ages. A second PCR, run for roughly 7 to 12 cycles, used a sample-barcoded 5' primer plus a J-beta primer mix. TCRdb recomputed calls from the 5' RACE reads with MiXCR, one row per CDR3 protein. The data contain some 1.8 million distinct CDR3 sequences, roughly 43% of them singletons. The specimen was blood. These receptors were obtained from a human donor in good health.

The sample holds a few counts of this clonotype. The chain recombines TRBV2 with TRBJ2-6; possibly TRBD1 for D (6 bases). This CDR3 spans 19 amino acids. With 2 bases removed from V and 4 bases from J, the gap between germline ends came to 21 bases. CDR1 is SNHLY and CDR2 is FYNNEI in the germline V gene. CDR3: CASSESPYRDASGANVLTF. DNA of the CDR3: TGTGCCAGCAGTGAATCACCGTACAGGGATGCTTCGGGGGCCAACGTCCTGACTTTC.

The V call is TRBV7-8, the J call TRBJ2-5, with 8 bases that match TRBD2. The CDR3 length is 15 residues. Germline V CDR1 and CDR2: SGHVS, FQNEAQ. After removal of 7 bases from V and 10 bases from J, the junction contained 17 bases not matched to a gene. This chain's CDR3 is CASMVEKASGQDQYF. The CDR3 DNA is TGTGCCAGCATGGTTGAAAAGGCTAGCGGGCAAGACCAGTACTTC.

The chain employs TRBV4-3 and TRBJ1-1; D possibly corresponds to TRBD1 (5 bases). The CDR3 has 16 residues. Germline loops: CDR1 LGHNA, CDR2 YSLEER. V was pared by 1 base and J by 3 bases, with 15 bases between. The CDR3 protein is CASSQVPHTGDTEAFF. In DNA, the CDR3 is TGCGCCAGCAGCCAAGTACCCCACACGGGGGACACTGAAGCTTTCTTT.

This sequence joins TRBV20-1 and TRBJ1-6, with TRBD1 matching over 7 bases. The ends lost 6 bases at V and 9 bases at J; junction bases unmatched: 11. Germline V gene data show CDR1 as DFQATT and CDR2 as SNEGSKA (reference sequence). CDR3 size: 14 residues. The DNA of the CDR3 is TGCAGTGCCCGCAGAAGCACAGGGGTTTCACCCCTCCACTTT. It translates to CSARRSTGVSPLHF.

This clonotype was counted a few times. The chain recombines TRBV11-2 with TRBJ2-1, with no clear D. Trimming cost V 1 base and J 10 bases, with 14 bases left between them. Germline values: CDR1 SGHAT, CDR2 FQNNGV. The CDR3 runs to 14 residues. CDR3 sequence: CASSLGGVTEEQFF. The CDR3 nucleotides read TGTGCCAGCAGCTTAGGTGGGGTCACAGAGGAGCAGTTCTTC. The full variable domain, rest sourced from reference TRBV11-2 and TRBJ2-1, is EAGVAQSPRYKIIEKRQSVAFWCNPISGHATLYWYQQILGQGPKLLIQFQNNGVVDDSQLPKDRFSAERLKGVDSTLKIQPAKLEDSAVYLCASSLGGVTEEQFFGPGTRLTVL.

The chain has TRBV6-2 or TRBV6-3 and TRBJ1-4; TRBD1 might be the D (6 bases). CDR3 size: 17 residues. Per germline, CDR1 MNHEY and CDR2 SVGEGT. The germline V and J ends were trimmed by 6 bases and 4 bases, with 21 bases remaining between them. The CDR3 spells CASRNPRRTAVNEKLFF. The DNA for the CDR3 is TGTGCCAGCAGAAACCCGCGCCGGACAGCGGTTAATGAAAAACTGTTTTTT.

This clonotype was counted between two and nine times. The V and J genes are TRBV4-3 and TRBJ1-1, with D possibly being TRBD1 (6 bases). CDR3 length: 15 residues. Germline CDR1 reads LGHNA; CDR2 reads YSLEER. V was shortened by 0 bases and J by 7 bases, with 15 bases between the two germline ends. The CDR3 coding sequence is TGCGCCAGCAGCCAAGATAGTACAGGGTCCATTGAAGCTTTCTTT. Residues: CASSQDSTGSIEAFF.

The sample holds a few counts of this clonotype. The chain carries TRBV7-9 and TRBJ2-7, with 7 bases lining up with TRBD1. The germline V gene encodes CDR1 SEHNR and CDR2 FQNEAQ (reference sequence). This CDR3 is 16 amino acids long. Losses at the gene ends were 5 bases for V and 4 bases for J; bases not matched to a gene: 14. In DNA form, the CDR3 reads TGTGCCAGCAGCCCCAGAGAGGGGGCGACTAATTACGAGCAGTACTTC. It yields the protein CASSPREGATNYEQYF.

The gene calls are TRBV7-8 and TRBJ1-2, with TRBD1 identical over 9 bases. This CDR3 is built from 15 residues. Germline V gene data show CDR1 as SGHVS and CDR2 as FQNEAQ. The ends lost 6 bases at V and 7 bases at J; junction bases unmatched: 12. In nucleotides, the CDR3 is TGTGCCAGCAGACGGGAAGGGACAGGGAAGTCTGGCTACACCTTC. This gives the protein CASRREGTGKSGYTF.

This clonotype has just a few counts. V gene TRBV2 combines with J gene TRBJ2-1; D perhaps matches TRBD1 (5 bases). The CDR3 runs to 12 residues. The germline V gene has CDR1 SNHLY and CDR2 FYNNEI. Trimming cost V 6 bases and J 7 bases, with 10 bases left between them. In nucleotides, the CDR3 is TGTGCCAGCAGGTCGGACATGAATGAGCAGTTCTTC. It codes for CASRSDMNEQFF.

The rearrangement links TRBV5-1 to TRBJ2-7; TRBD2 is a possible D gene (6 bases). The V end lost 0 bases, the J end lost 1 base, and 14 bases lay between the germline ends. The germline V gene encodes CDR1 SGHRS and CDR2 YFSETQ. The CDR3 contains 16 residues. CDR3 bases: TGCGCCAGCAGCTTGGAAACGGAGGGGCGGTCCTACGAGCAGTACTTC. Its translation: CASSLETEGRSYEQYF.

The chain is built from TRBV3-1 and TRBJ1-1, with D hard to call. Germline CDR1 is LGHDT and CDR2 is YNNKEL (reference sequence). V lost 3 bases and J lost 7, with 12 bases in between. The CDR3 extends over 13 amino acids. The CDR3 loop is CASSHHDGSEAFF. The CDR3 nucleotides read TGTGCCAGCAGCCACCACGACGGGAGTGAAGCTTTCTTT.

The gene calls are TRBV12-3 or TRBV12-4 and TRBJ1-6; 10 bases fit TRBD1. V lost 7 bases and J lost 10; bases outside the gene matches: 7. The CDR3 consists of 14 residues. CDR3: CASTLRQGASPLHF. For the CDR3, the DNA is TGTGCCAGCACCCTACGACAGGGGGCCTCACCCCTCCACTTT.

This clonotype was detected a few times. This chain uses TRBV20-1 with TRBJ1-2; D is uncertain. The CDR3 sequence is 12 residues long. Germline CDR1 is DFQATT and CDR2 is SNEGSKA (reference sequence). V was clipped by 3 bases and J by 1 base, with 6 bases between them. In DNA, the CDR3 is TGCAGTGCTAGGGAATTTAACTATGGCTACACCTTC. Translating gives CSAREFNYGYTF.

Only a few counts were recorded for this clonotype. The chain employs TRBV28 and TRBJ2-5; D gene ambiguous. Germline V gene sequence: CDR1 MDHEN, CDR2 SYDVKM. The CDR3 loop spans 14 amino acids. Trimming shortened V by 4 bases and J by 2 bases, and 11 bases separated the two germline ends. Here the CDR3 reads CASSYFRSQETQYF. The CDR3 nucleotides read TGTGCCAGCAGTTACTTTCGCAGTCAAGAGACCCAGTACTTC.

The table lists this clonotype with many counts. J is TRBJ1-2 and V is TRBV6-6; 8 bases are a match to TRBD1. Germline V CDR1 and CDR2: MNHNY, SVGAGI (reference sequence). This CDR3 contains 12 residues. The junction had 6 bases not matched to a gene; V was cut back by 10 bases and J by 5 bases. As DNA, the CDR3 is TGTGCCACCTCGACAGGGGCGTATGGCTACACCTTC. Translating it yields CATSTGAYGYTF.

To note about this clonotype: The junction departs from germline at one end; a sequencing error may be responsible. The CDR3 DNA reads TGCGCCAGCAGGGCAGAGGGACAGGCGAACACTGAAGCTTTCTTT. Protein sequence: CASRAEGQANTEAFF. This chain uses TRBV12-3 or TRBV12-4 with TRBJ1-1, with TRBD1 matching 8 bases. The CDR3 consists of 15 residues.

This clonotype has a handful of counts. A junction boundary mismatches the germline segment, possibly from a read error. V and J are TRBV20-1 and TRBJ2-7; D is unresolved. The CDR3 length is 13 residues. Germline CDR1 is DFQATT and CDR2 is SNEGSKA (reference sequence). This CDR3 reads CSASGSKFYERYF. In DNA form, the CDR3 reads TGCAGTGCTTCCGGGTCTAAGTTCTACGAGCGGTACTTC.

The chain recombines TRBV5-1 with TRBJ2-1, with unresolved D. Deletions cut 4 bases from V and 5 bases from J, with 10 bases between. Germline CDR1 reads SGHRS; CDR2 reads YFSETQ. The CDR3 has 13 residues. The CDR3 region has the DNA TGCGCCAGCAGCAAAGGACGGAACAATGAGCAGTTCTTC. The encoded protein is CASSKGRNNEQFF.

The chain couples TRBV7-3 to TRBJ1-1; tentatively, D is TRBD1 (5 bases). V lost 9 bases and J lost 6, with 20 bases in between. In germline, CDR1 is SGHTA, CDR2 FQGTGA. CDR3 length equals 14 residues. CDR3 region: CASSPDSGRSEAFF. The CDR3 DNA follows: TGTGCCAGTAGCCCCGACAGCGGGAGGTCTGAAGCTTTCTTT.

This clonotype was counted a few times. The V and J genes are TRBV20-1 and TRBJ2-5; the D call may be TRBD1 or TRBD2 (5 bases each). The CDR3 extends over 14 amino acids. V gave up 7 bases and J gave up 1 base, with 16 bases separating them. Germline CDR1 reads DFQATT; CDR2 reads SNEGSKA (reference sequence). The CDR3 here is CSVEGPWTQETQYF. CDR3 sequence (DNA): TGCAGTGTTGAGGGGCCCTGGACCCAAGAGACCCAGTACTTC.

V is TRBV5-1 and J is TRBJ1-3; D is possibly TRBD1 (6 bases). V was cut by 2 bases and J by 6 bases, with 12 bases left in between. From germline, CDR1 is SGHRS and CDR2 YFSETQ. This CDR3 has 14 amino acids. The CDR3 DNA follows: TGCGCCAGCAGCTTAGAGGGGGGCGTAAACACCATATATTTT. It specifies CASSLEGGVNTIYF.

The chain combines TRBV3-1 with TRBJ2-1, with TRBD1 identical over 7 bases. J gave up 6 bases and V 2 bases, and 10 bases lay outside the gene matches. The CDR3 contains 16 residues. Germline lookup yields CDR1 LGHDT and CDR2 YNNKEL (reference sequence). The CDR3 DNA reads TGTGCCAGCAGCCAACAGGGACAGTTTCACTTCAATGAGCAGTTCTTC. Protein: CASSQQGQFHFNEQFF.

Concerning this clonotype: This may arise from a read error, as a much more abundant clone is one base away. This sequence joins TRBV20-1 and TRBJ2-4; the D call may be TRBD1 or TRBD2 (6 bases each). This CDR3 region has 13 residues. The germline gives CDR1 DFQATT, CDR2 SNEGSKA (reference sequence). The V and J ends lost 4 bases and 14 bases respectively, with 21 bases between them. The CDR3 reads CSAKGGTTYEEYF. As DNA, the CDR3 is TGCAGTGCTAAAGGGGGGACAACCTACGAGGAGTACTTC.

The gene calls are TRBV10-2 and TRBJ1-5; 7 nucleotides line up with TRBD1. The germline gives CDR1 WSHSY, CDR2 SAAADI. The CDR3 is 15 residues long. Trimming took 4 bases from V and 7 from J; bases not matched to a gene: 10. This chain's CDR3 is CASSVVYRGQQPQHF. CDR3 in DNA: TGCGCCAGCAGTGTGGTATACAGGGGTCAACAGCCCCAGCATTTT.

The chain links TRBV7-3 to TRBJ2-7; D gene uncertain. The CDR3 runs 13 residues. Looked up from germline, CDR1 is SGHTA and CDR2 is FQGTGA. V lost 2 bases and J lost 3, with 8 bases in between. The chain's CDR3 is CASSLYRDYEQYF. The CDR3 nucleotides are TGTGCCAGCAGCTTATACAGAGACTACGAGCAGTACTTC.

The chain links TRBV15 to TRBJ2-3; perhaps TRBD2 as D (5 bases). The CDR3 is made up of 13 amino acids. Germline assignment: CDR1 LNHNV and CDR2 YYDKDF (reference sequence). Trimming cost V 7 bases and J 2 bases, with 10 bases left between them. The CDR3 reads CATTRETTDTQYF. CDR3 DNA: TGTGCCACCACACGGGAAACCACAGATACGCAGTATTTT.

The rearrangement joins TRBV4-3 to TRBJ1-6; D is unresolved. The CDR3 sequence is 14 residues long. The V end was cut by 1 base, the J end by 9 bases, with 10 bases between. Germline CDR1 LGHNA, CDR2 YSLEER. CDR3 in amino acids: CASSQVPVISPLHF. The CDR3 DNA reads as TGCGCCAGCAGCCAAGTCCCGGTTATTTCACCCCTCCACTTT.

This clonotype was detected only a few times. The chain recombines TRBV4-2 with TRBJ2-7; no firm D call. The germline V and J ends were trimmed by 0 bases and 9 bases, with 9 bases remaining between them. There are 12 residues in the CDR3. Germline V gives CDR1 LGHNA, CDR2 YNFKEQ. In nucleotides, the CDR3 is TGTGCCAGCAGCCAAGATTTAGTGGTGCAGTACTTC. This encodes CASSQDLVVQYF.

CDR3 DNA: TGTGCCAGCAGCTTTCTACCGGCCGACACTGAAGCTTTCTTT. This codes for CASSFLPADTEAFF. V gene TRBV7-3 combines with J gene TRBJ1-1, with unresolved D. Trimming removed 3 bases from V and 3 bases from J, with 11 bases in between. Germline CDR1 reads SGHTA; CDR2 reads FQGTGA. The CDR3 extends over 14 amino acids.

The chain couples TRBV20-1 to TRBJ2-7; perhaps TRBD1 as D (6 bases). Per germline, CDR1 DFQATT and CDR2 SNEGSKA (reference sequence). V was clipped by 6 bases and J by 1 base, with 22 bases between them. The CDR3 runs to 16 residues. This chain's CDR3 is CSAKPPSGTPSYEQYF. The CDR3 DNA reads TGCAGTGCAAAGCCCCCGTCCGGGACACCATCCTACGAGCAGTACTTC.